The rows below give T cell receptor beta chains drawn from one sample of a study of neoadjuvant anti-PD-1 for oral cavity cancer. Repertoires were generated with immunoSEQ multiplex PCR, while TCRdb's copy carries only in-frame clones and drops some. The sample holds some 9,000 clones, under 70% seen once. The sample consisted of PBMCs, taken after nivolumab (anti-PD-1) treatment. Receptors were obtained from a person between 40 and 80 years old with oral cavity squamous cell carcinoma. CDR3s include the opening cysteine and the closing phenylalanine or tryptophan. D genes are given only for firm matches. Where a row states a size, it is once, few, many or the class of an expanded clone; other rows omit it.

j_call | d_call | clone_size | v_call | cdr3_nt | cdr3_aa
TRBJ1-4 | . | . | TRBV27 | TGTGCCAGCAGTTTATCTCGGGCGGGACAAGAAAAACTGTTTTTT | CASSLSRAGQEKLFF
TRBJ2-7 | TRBD2 | . | TRBV6-5 | TGTGCCAGCAGGGGGACTAGCGGTTCCTACGAGCAGTACTTC | CASRGTSGSYEQYF
TRBJ2-7 | TRBD1 | . | TRBV10-2 | TGCGCCAGCAGTGAGGCTGCAGGGGGCGAGCAGTACTTC | CASSEAAGGEQYF
TRBJ1-4 | . | few | TRBV27 | TGTGCCAGCAGTCAAAATGAAAAACTGTTTTTT | CASSQNEKLFF
TRBJ1-5 | . | few | TRBV19 | TGTGCCAGTAGACCCCGGGACCTGAAGCTGGGGCAGCCCCAGCATTTT | CASRPRDLKLGQPQHF
TRBJ1-4 | TRBD1 | . | TRBV2 | TGTGCCAGCAGGGACCCAGGGGGTGCTAATGAAAAACTGTTTTTT | CASRDPGGANEKLFF
TRBJ1-1 | . | few | TRBV30 | TGTGCCTGGAGTGTACGGGGCAGGTCGAACACTGAAGCTTTCTTT | CAWSVRGRSNTEAFF
TRBJ2-7 | TRBD1 | . | TRBV6-4 | TGTGCCAGACCGGGACAGAACTACGAGCAGTACTTC | CARPGQNYEQYF
TRBJ2-3 | . | . | TRBV11-1 | TGTGCCAGCAGCTTAGCGGGGGGGCCAGATACGCAGTATTTT | CASSLAGGPDTQYF
TRBJ2-7 | TRBD2 | few | TRBV27 | TGTGCCAGCATTGGCACTAGCGGGGGCTACGAGCAGTACTTC | CASIGTSGGYEQYF
TRBJ2-1 | TRBD2 | . | TRBV6-1 | TGTGCCAGCTTAGTGCGGGGGAGGGGTGAGCAGTTCTTC | CASLVRGRGEQFF
TRBJ1-1 | . | . | TRBV6-1 | TGTGCCAGCAGTCGAGGGGGAGGGGTAGCTTTCTTT | CASSRGGGVAFF
TRBJ2-1 | . | . | TRBV5-1 | TGCGCCAGCAGCTTGGGGGGCGGGATAAAGTTCTTC | CASSLGGGIKFF
TRBJ1-4 | . | few | TRBV7-9 | TGTGCCAGCAGCTTAGGGATTTATAGTTCTGAAAAACTGTTTTTT | CASSLGIYSSEKLFF
TRBJ1-6 | . | . | TRBV7-3 | TGTGCCAGCAGCCCAGGGGCCCTAAATTCACCCCTCCACTTT | CASSPGALNSPLHF
TRBJ1-1 | . | . | TRBV2 | TGTGCCAGCAGTGATCTACCCGGCCTCGGAGCTTTCTTT | CASSDLPGLGAFF
TRBJ2-1 | TRBD1 | few | TRBV18 | TGTGCCAGCTCTTCCATTGACAGGGCGGCCAATGAGCAGTTCTTC | CASSSIDRAANEQFF
TRBJ2-5 | . | . | TRBV7-8 | TGTGCCAGCAGCTTAGCGCAACGGGAGACCCAGTACTTC | CASSLAQRETQYF
TRBJ1-1 | . | few | TRBV5-4 | TGTGCCAGCAGCTTGTCCTCCAGGGGCACTGAAGCTTTCTTT | CASSLSSRGTEAFF
TRBJ1-4 | . | . | TRBV11-2 | TGTGCCAGCAGCTTAGATGGGATCGCTGGAAGGCTGTTTTTT | CASSLDGIAGRLFF
TRBJ1-6 | . | . | TRBV6-1 | TGTGCCAGCAGACTGATAAATTCACCCCTCCACTTT | CASRLINSPLHF
TRBJ1-5 | TRBD1 | few | TRBV5-6 | TGTGCCAGCAGCGGAGCCGGGACAGAACATCAGCCCCAGCATTTT | CASSGAGTEHQPQHF
TRBJ1-1 | . | . | TRBV5-1 | TGCGCCAGCAGCTTGAAGAGCTCCGGGGCTGAAGCTTTCTTT | CASSLKSSGAEAFF
TRBJ2-2 | TRBD2 | . | TRBV29-1 | TGCAGCGTAAGAGCTAGCGGGGGGTTCACCGGGGAGCTGTTTTTT | CSVRASGGFTGELFF
TRBJ2-5 | TRBD1 | . | TRBV7-7 | TGTGCTAGCAGCGTACGACAGGGGGCGGAGGAGACCCAGTACTTC | CASSVRQGAEETQYF
TRBJ1-2 | TRBD1 | few | TRBV7-9 | TGTGCCAGCAGCTCACCGGGACAGATCTATGGCTACACCTTC | CASSSPGQIYGYTF
TRBJ1-6 | . | . | TRBV7-2 | TGTGCCAGCAGCCCCGCAAGGGGTAATTCACCCCTCCACTTT | CASSPARGNSPLHF
TRBJ1-1 | . | . | TRBV4-1 | TGCGCCAGCAGCCTCGCAGGGGATGGGAACACTGAAGCTTTCTTT | CASSLAGDGNTEAFF
TRBJ2-7 | . | . | TRBV14 | TGTGCCAGCAGCCAAGCGTCCGAGCAGTACTTC | CASSQASEQYF
TRBJ2-5 | TRBD1 | . | TRBV5-8 | TGTGCCAGCAGCTTGGGGGGACAGGGGGCACGGGAGACCCAGTACTTC | CASSLGGQGARETQYF
TRBJ1-1 | . | . | TRBV16 | TGTGCCAGCAGCCTGATTGGGGGTGGCACTGAAGCTTTCTTT | CASSLIGGGTEAFF
TRBJ1-3 | . | . | TRBV5-1 | TGCGCCAGCAGCTCGGGGGGCGCGGGCGGAAACACCATATATTTT | CASSSGGAGGNTIYF